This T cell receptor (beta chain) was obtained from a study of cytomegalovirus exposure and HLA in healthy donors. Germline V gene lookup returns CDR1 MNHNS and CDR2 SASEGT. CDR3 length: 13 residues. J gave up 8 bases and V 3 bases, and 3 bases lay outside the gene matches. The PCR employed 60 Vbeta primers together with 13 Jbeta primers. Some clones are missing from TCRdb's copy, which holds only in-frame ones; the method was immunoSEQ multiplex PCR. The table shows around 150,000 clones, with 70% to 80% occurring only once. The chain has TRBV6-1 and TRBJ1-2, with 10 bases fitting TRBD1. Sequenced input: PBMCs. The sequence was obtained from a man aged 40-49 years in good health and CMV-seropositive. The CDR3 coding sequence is TGTGCCAGCAGTGAGACAGGGGGCCCCGGCTACACCTTC. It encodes CASSETGGPGYTF.